These 19 T cell receptor beta chains came from one sample sequenced in a study of beta chain features in type 1 diabetes. General study points: Within each of all four CD4+ subsets, Type 1 diabetes patients had TCRB CDR3s that were moderately but significantly shorter.

Which antigens these TCRs recognize remains unknown. TCRB transcripts that were expressed got sequenced, as all of the isolated RNA had been reverse transcribed. Only in-frame clones appear in the TCRdb table, and some are missing; sequencing was by immunoSEQ multiplex PCR. The sample has a few hundred thousand clones, 9.6% seen once. The specimen was central memory CD4+ T cells from blood. These receptors came from a man in his thirties or forties with type 1 diabetes.

This clone was recorded a few times. V and J are TRBV19 and TRBJ2-7, with unresolved D. V was shortened by 8 bases and J by 0 bases, with 14 bases between the two germline ends. Germline-derived CDR1 and CDR2 are LNHDA and SQIVND (reference sequence). The CDR3 length is 14 residues. In nucleotides, the CDR3 is TGTGCCAGTCGACCGTCATACTCCTCCTACGAGCAGTACTTC. It is translated as CASRPSYSSYEQYF.

The chain has TRBV6-5 and TRBJ2-7, with 10 bases identical to TRBD1. Germline CDR1 reads MNHEY; CDR2 reads SVGAGI. The CDR3 has 15 residues. J lost 2 bases, V lost 6 bases, and 7 bases had no gene match. The chain's CDR3 is CASSRTGGQTYEQYF. The DNA for the CDR3 is TGTGCCAGCAGCAGGACAGGGGGACAAACCTACGAGCAGTACTTC.

This clone was seen just once. The rearrangement uses TRBV30 and TRBJ2-3; 12 bases align to TRBD2. Trimming removed 5 bases from V and 3 bases from J; junction bases left unmatched: 12. CDR3 length: 17 amino acids. The germline V gene has CDR1 GTSNPN and CDR2 SVGIG (reference sequence). Written as DNA, the CDR3 is TGTGCCTGGGAATCGACTAGCGGGAGCAGGTTGACAGATACGCAGTATTTT. This encodes CAWESTSGSRLTDTQYF.

V usage is TRBV6-5 and J usage is TRBJ2-1; D uncertain. Per germline, CDR1 MNHEY and CDR2 SVGAGI. The CDR3 spans 14 residues. Trimming cost V 6 bases and J 0 bases, with 9 bases left between them. CDR3 amino acids: CASRRVVSYNEQFF. CDR3 nucleotides: TGTGCCAGCAGGAGAGTTGTCTCCTACAATGAGCAGTTCTTC.

This chain links TRBV7-2 with TRBJ1-2, with D uncertain. CDR3 length: 14 residues. Germline V gene sequence: CDR1 SGHTA, CDR2 FQGNSA. V dropped 3 bases and J dropped 2 bases, with 10 bases sitting between them. CDR3 coding DNA: TGTGCCAGCAGCTTCGTACAAGGGAACTATGGCTACACCTTC. It is translated as CASSFVQGNYGYTF.

The chain carries TRBV29-1 and TRBJ1-4; tentative D call: TRBD1 (5 bases). The CDR3 sequence is 13 residues long. Germline CDR1 and CDR2: SQVTM and ANQGSEA. V shed 4 bases and J shed 8 bases, with 14 bases lying between them. The DNA of the CDR3 is TGCAGCGTTGTTAAAGCGGAGGGGGAAAAACTGTTTTTT. Translating it yields CSVVKAEGEKLFF.

V and J are TRBV19 and TRBJ2-5; D remains ambiguous. CDR3 size: 15 residues. V lost 6 bases and J 0 bases, leaving 14 bases between the germline ends. Per the germline V gene, CDR1 is LNHDA and CDR2 is SQIVND (reference sequence). The CDR3 reads CASSPGRTYQETQYF. The CDR3 DNA is TGTGCCAGTAGCCCCGGACGGACGTACCAAGAGACCCAGTACTTC.

This clone was detected many times. CDR3 coding DNA: TGTGCCATCAGGCACAGGGAACGATGGGAAAAACTGTTTTTT. Translating it yields CAIRHRERWEKLFF. The chain links TRBV10-3 to TRBJ1-4, with D possibly TRBD1 on 6 matching bases. This CDR3 contains 14 residues. The V end was cut by 6 bases, the J end by 8 bases, with 16 bases between. From germline, CDR1 is ENHRY and CDR2 SYGVKD.

This clone was counted only a few times. The V and J genes are TRBV29-1 and TRBJ1-1; D may be TRBD1 (6 bases). In germline, CDR1 is SQVTM, CDR2 ANQGSEA. The CDR3 covers 11 residues. The V and J ends lost 7 bases and 4 bases respectively, with 10 bases between them. The CDR3 is CSAATGTEAFF. The CDR3, as DNA: TGCAGCGCGGCGACAGGCACTGAAGCTTTCTTT.

This clone has a count of ten or more. V and J are TRBV28 and TRBJ2-4; D uncertain. This CDR3 has 14 amino acids. In germline, CDR1 is MDHEN, CDR2 SYDVKM. Trimming cost V 3 bases and J 0 bases, with 6 bases left between them. Here the CDR3 reads CASSFSPAKNIQYF. The CDR3 DNA follows: TGTGCCAGCAGTTTTAGTCCAGCCAAAAACATTCAGTACTTC.

The chain joins TRBV7-9 to TRBJ1-1; TRBD1 matches 7 bases. After removal of 4 bases from V and 2 bases from J, the junction contained 4 bases not matched to a gene. This CDR3 is 14 amino acids long. Germline V CDR1 and CDR2: SEHNR, FQNEAQ (reference sequence). CDR3 sequence (DNA): TGTGCCAGCAGCTCCTCAGGGGGTAACACTGAAGCTTTCTTT. Its translation: CASSSSGGNTEAFF.

Written as DNA, the CDR3 is TGTGCCAGCAGATCCGACAGGGGGCACATAACAGATACGCAGTATTTT. This translates into CASRSDRGHITDTQYF. The chain joins TRBV7-9 to TRBJ2-3, with TRBD1 matching over 10 bases. V lost 6 bases to trimming and J lost 3 bases; unmatched junction nucleotides: 9. The CDR3 contains 16 residues. Per the germline V gene, CDR1 is SEHNR and CDR2 is FQNEAQ (reference sequence).

This chain links TRBV7-9 with TRBJ1-5, with a tentative D call TRBD1 (6 bases). With 6 bases removed from V and 7 bases from J, the gap between germline ends came to 13 bases. Germline V CDR1 and CDR2: SEHNR, FQNEAQ (reference sequence). This CDR3 is 13 amino acids long. The CDR3 nucleotides are TGTGCCAGCAGTTCGCAGGGGAGCCAGCCCCAGCATTTT. This gives the protein CASSSQGSQPQHF.

The chain employs TRBV19 and TRBJ1-2; 8 bases are a match to TRBD1. Germline-derived CDR1 and CDR2 are LNHDA and SQIVND (reference sequence). The CDR3 loop spans 15 amino acids. After removal of 6 bases from V and 0 bases from J, the junction contained 6 bases not matched to a gene. For the CDR3, the DNA is TGTGCCAGTAGGGTTCGGGACAGGACTAACTATGGCTACACCTTC. Its translation is CASRVRDRTNYGYTF.

This clone was observed a few times. This rearrangement joins TRBV27 to TRBJ1-4; D gene uncertain. Germline CDR1 is MNHEY and CDR2 is SMNVEV (reference sequence). Trimming removed 1 base at V and 4 bases at J, with 4 bases between. The CDR3 is 13 amino acids. CDR3 DNA: TGTGCCAGCAGTTTATGGAATAATGAAAAACTGTTTTTT. Translated, it gives CASSLWNNEKLFF.

There are many counts of this clone. The V gene is TRBV4-2, the J gene TRBJ1-2, with D perhaps matching TRBD1 (5 bases). CDR3 size: 15 residues. Germline CDR1 reads LGHNA; CDR2 reads YNFKEQ. Between the trimmed V and J ends, which lost 0 bases and 4 bases, there was a span of 12 bases. The CDR3 nucleotides are TGTGCCAGCAGCCAAGATTTTACGGGGGGCTATGGCTACACCTTC. Protein: CASSQDFTGGYGYTF.

There are a few counts of this clone. The chain combines TRBV7-2 with TRBJ2-1; D is unresolved. The V end was cut by 5 bases, the J end by 4 bases, with 9 bases between. The CDR3 totals 13 residues. The V gene's germline CDR1 is SGHTA and CDR2 FQGNSA. In DNA form, the CDR3 reads TGTGCCAGCAGCGTAAACCAATACAATGAGCAGTTCTTC. Translation gives CASSVNQYNEQFF.

The chain employs TRBV5-8 and TRBJ1-3; TRBD1 is a possible D gene (5 bases). Deletions cut 3 bases from V and 3 bases from J, with 10 bases between. Germline V gene sequence: CDR1 SGHTS, CDR2 YDEGEE. This CDR3 has 14 amino acids. The CDR3 DNA is TGTGCCAGCAGCTGGGGCAGGTTTGGAAACACCATATATTTT. Translating it yields CASSWGRFGNTIYF.

The rearrangement links TRBV4-1 to TRBJ1-4, with D unresolved. CDR1 and CDR2 (germline): MGHRA, YSYEKL. CDR3 length: 15 amino acids. V lost 4 bases to trimming and J lost 5 bases, with 14 bases between them. The chain's CDR3 is CASSRVGSPNEKLFF. CDR3 in DNA: TGCGCCAGCAGCCGAGTAGGGTCTCCAAATGAAAAACTGTTTTTT.